One and the same sample provided the 18 T cell receptor beta chains below, sequenced in a study of human T cells and chemical hapten exposure. TCRdb used MiXCR to reprocess the RACE reads, holding one entry per CDR3 protein. Of around 300,000 distinct CDR3 sequences in the sample, roughly 6% were seen once. Time point specified: pre-sensitization, week 0. Treatment reported: therapeutic diphenylcyclopropenone sensitization with weekly scalp DPC. This specimen consisted of whole blood, obtained in connection with sensitization to the hapten diphenylcyclopropenone (DPC). The receptor set was obtained from a woman between 18 and 29 years old with alopecia areata. Some clones in this sample may be carry-over from other donors' samples.

This clonotype was recorded at least ten times. This sequence joins TRBV7-9 and TRBJ2-1; D is unresolved. Germline lookup yields CDR1 SEHNR and CDR2 FQNEAQ (reference sequence). Trimming removed 1 base at V and 4 bases at J, with 11 bases between. The CDR3 has 15 residues. The CDR3 is CASSLDGLRYNEQFF. Here the CDR3 DNA reads TGTGCCAGCAGCTTAGACGGCCTGAGGTACAATGAGCAGTTCTTC.

This clonotype was seen many times. The rearrangement links TRBV12-3 or TRBV12-4 to TRBJ2-1, with a weak D call TRBD1 (6 bases). V was shortened by 3 bases and J by 2 bases, with 11 bases between the two germline ends. The CDR3 totals 15 residues. CDR3 bases: TGTGCCAGCAGTTTGTCACAGGGCCCCTACAATGAGCAGTTCTTC. It yields the protein CASSLSQGPYNEQFF.

In its sample, this clonotype was seen many times. The chain is built from TRBV5-1 and TRBJ2-7; possible D gene TRBD1, 7 bases. In germline, CDR1 is SGHRS, CDR2 YFSETQ. V lost 7 bases and J 4 bases, leaving 18 bases between the germline ends. The CDR3 totals 14 residues. CDR3 amino acids: CASRPQGGGYEQYF. The CDR3 nucleotides read TGCGCCAGCCGACCCCAGGGGGGCGGGTACGAGCAGTACTTC.

The sample holds a few counts of this clonotype. The chain has TRBV6-2 or TRBV6-3 and TRBJ1-2, with D perhaps TRBD1 (5 bases). The length of the CDR3 is 15 residues. The V and J ends lost 7 bases and 3 bases respectively, with 18 bases between them. Germline CDR1 reads MNHEY; CDR2 reads SVGEGT. CDR3 sequence (DNA): TGTGCCAGCAAAAAGGGACCAGGGTACGACTATGGCTACACCTTC. It translates to CASKKGPGYDYGYTF.

This rearrangement joins TRBV2 to TRBJ1-5; the D gene is possibly TRBD1 (5 bases). Germline assignment: CDR1 SNHLY and CDR2 FYNNEI. Trimming cost V 8 bases and J 5 bases, with 16 bases left between them. CDR3 length: 14 residues. Here the CDR3 reads CASRGKGLDQPQHF. The CDR3 nucleotides are TGTGCCAGCCGTGGGAAGGGGCTTGATCAGCCCCAGCATTTT.

Ten or more counts support this clonotype. The chain couples TRBV29-1 to TRBJ1-2; 7 bases fit TRBD1. The V gene's germline CDR1 is SQVTM and CDR2 ANQGSEA. The CDR3 consists of 14 residues. J was trimmed by 3 bases and V by 7 bases; bases with no gene match: 11. The CDR3 spells CSGGGQRGDYGYTF. CDR3 DNA: TGCAGCGGAGGGGGACAGCGGGGCGACTATGGCTACACCTTC.

This clonotype was counted between two and nine times. V is TRBV7-9 and J is TRBJ1-4, with 8 bases that match TRBD1. The CDR3 runs to 14 residues. Germline values: CDR1 SEHNR, CDR2 FQNEAQ (reference sequence). V was clipped by 3 bases and J by 8 bases; unmatched bases: 5. The CDR3 reads CASSLQTGEEKLFF. The DNA for the CDR3 is TGTGCCAGCAGCTTGCAGACAGGGGAGGAAAAACTGTTTTTT.

This clonotype was seen repeatedly, ten times or more. Germline and junction disagree at one end, which may indicate a read error. The chain uses TRBV28 and TRBJ2-7; maybe TRBD2 (5 bases). The germline gives CDR1 MDHEN, CDR2 SYDVKM. The CDR3 is 15 amino acids. CDR3 sequence (DNA): TGTGCCAGCAGCTTATTGGGAAGTCGGGATTACGAGCAGTACTTC. Its translation is CASSLLGSRDYEQYF. Full variable domain (rest looked up from reference TRBV28 and TRBJ2-7): DVKVTQSSRYLVKRTGEKVFLECVQDMDHENMFWYRQDPGLGLRLIYFSYDVKMKEKGDIPEGYSVSREKKERFSLILESASTNQTSMYLCASSLLGSRDYEQYFGPGTRLTVT.

This chain uses TRBV15 with TRBJ2-6, with D possibly TRBD1 on 5 matching bases. V shed 4 bases and J shed 2 bases, with 12 bases lying between them. Germline V gives CDR1 LNHNV, CDR2 YYDKDF (reference sequence). The CDR3 extends over 16 amino acids. CDR3 residues: CATSKAGYAGANVLTF. The CDR3 DNA is TGTGCCACCAGCAAAGCAGGGTATGCTGGGGCCAACGTCCTGACTTTC.

The CDR3 here is CASTRQTMNTEAFF. CDR3 in DNA: TGTGCCAGCACCAGACAGACGATGAACACTGAAGCTTTCTTT. The genes are TRBV11-1 and TRBJ1-1; D possibly corresponds to TRBD1 (5 bases). V gave up 7 bases and J gave up 0 bases, with 12 bases separating them. CDR1 and CDR2 (germline): SGHAT, FQDESV (reference sequence). The CDR3 sequence is 14 residues long.

CDR3 nucleotide sequence: TGTGCCAGCAGCTTAGCAACAGGAAAGGCCTCCTCCCCCCTCCACTTT. It translates to CASSLATGKASSPLHF. This chain uses TRBV7-2 with TRBJ1-6, with a tentative D call TRBD1 (5 bases). This CDR3 has 16 residues. In germline, CDR1 is SGHTA, CDR2 FQGNSA. V was clipped by 0 bases and J by 13 bases, with 19 bases between them.

This clonotype has a count of ten or more. This sequence joins TRBV12-3 or TRBV12-4 and TRBJ1-1; possibly TRBD1 for D (5 bases). V was trimmed by 4 bases and J by 4 bases, leaving 13 bases between them. The CDR3 runs 14 residues. The CDR3: CASSWGGESTEAFF. The CDR3 DNA reads as TGTGCCAGCAGTTGGGGGGGGGAATCCACTGAAGCTTTCTTT.

In this sample, this clonotype turned up a few times. The genes are TRBV4-3 and TRBJ2-6; the D is unclear. Germline CDR1 and CDR2: LGHNA and YSLEER. Trimming took off 0 bases at V and 4 bases at J, with 19 bases between the two ends. The length of the CDR3 is 19 residues. CDR3 bases: TGCGCCAGCAGCCAAGATAGGATATTATTTACGACCGGGGCCAACGTCCTGACTTTC. Its protein product is CASSQDRILFTTGANVLTF.

The chain uses TRBV27 and TRBJ2-1, with D tentatively TRBD1 (5 bases). V was cut by 7 bases and J by 6 bases, with 13 bases left in between. CDR1 and CDR2 from the germline V gene are MNHEY and SMNVEV (reference sequence). The CDR3 spans 13 residues. CDR3 nucleotide sequence: TGTGCCAGCATGGGGCAGGTTTCCAATGAGCAGTTCTTC. Its protein product is CASMGQVSNEQFF.

This clonotype was picked up many times. Here the CDR3 reads CASSSPGTKETQYF. The CDR3 nucleotides read TGTGCCAGCAGTTCTCCCGGGACTAAAGAGACCCAGTACTTC. The chain carries TRBV6-5 and TRBJ2-5, with TRBD2 matching 7 bases. The CDR3 runs 14 residues. V was clipped by 4 bases and J by 3 bases; unmatched bases: 5. Germline-derived CDR1 and CDR2 are MNHEY and SVGAGI.

This clonotype was recorded many times. The genes are TRBV7-2 and TRBJ1-1; D unclear. The CDR3 is 16 amino acids. Trimming pared 1 base from V and 5 bases from J, leaving 17 bases between. Germline values: CDR1 SGHTA, CDR2 FQGNSA. CDR3 amino acids: CASSLGGLEGLTEAFF. For the CDR3, the DNA is TGTGCCAGCAGCTTAGGAGGGTTGGAGGGATTGACTGAAGCTTTCTTT.

The table lists this clonotype with a few counts. The chain carries TRBV5-1 and TRBJ1-1; the D is unclear. V lost 2 bases and J 1 base, leaving 9 bases between the germline ends. This CDR3 has 14 residues. Germline loops: CDR1 SGHRS, CDR2 YFSETQ. CDR3 region: CASSFGDSNTEAFF. DNA for the CDR3: TGCGCCAGCAGCTTCGGGGATTCGAACACTGAAGCTTTCTTT.

This clonotype occurred a few times. This sequence joins TRBV20-1 and TRBJ1-4; D uncertain. Germline loops: CDR1 DFQATT, CDR2 SNEGSKA (reference sequence). The CDR3 is made up of 11 amino acids. With 4 bases removed from V and 15 bases from J, the gap between germline ends came to 15 bases. Here the CDR3 DNA reads TGCAGTGCTACCTTACGGGGTGGGGTGTTTTTT. This sequence encodes CSATLRGGVFF.